These 11 T cell receptor beta chains share one sample of origin, sequenced in a study of blood T cell repertoires in COVID-19. Generated by immunoSEQ multiplex PCR, the TCRdb table keeps only in-frame clones and is missing some. The sample comprises under 200,000 clones, approximately 90% of which are singletons, and 6.6% rests with the top ten. The source material was PBMCs or T cells enriched from blood (not recorded which). These receptors were collected from a woman aged 50 to 60 who had recovered from COVID-19.

The chain links TRBV6-2 or TRBV6-3 to TRBJ2-7, with TRBD1 matching 7 bases. Trimming took 0 bases from V and 2 from J; bases not matched to a gene: 7. Per germline, CDR1 MNHEY and CDR2 SVGEGT. This CDR3 comprises 16 residues. CDR3 nucleotide sequence: TGTGCCAGCAGTTACTCTGAGACAGGGTCGGCCTACGAGCAGTACTTC. This sequence encodes CASSYSETGSAYEQYF.

This clone was observed once. The V call is TRBV27, the J call TRBJ1-5; weak D call: TRBD1 (5 bases). Germline-derived CDR1 and CDR2 are MNHEY and SMNVEV (reference sequence). V lost 6 bases and J 5 bases, leaving 11 bases between the germline ends. The CDR3 extends over 13 amino acids. The CDR3 DNA reads as TGTGCCAGCAGCCGTGTACAGGATCAGCCCCAGCATTTT. Protein product: CASSRVQDQPQHF.

The gene calls are TRBV4-1 and TRBJ1-1; 7 nucleotides line up with TRBD1. This CDR3 has 17 amino acids. The germline gives CDR1 MGHRA, CDR2 YSYEKL. V shed 1 base, J shed 4 bases, and the junction held 12 bases outside the gene matches. The CDR3 loop is CASSQGPPTGISTEAFF. The CDR3 nucleotides are TGCGCCAGCAGCCAAGGGCCGCCGACAGGGATTAGCACTGAAGCTTTCTTT.

The chain employs TRBV28 and TRBJ1-2; D may be TRBD1 (5 bases). The V end lost 3 bases, the J end lost 12 bases, and 20 bases lay between the germline ends. Germline V gene lookup returns CDR1 MDHEN and CDR2 SYDVKM. The CDR3 sequence is 14 residues long. CDR3 amino acids: CASSFYQAGPGDTF. CDR3 bases: TGTGCCAGCAGTTTTTACCAAGCTGGACCGGGGGACACCTTC.

This clone showed up just once. The CDR3 DNA is TGTGCCAGCAGCGTCCGGGACAGGGTTGAAAAACTGTTTTTT. Protein sequence: CASSVRDRVEKLFF. J is TRBJ1-4 and V is TRBV9, with 9 bases identical to TRBD1. Trimming took 2 bases from V and 7 from J; bases not matched to a gene: 3. Germline-derived CDR1 and CDR2 are SGDLS and YYNGEE. This CDR3 is 14 amino acids long.

The chain employs TRBV4-2 and TRBJ2-7; tentative D call: TRBD1 (6 bases). Trimming took 0 bases from V and 4 from J, leaving 13 bases between them. Per the germline V gene, CDR1 is LGHNA and CDR2 is YNFKEQ. CDR3 length: 15 amino acids. CDR3 nucleotide sequence: TGTGCCAGCAGCCAAGACATGGGGGCGCAATACGAGCAGTACTTC. This encodes CASSQDMGAQYEQYF.

This chain links TRBV6-4 with TRBJ1-6; 9 bases are a match to TRBD1. Germline lookup yields CDR1 MRHNA and CDR2 SNTAGT. V lost 5 bases, J lost 7 bases, and 3 bases stayed unmatched. The CDR3 loop spans 14 amino acids. The CDR3 sequence is CASSPGQGNSPLHF. In nucleotides, the CDR3 is TGTGCCAGCAGTCCGGGACAGGGAAATTCACCCCTCCACTTT.

The chain employs TRBV7-2 and TRBJ1-2, with 7 bases lining up with TRBD1. The CDR3 contains 18 residues. Germline loops: CDR1 SGHTA, CDR2 FQGNSA. Germline trimming cut 5 bases from V and 4 bases from J; bases unmatched to any gene: 19. CDR3 sequence (DNA): TGTGCCAGCAGCCTGCGGGGACAGCACCAACAATGGGGCTATGGCTACACCTTC. It is translated as CASSLRGQHQQWGYGYTF.

The chain's CDR3 is CASSPRRGYEQYF. CDR3 in DNA: TGTGCCAGCTCACCCAGGCGGGGCTACGAGCAGTACTTC. This chain connects TRBV18 to TRBJ2-7, with D possibly being TRBD2 (6 bases). Germline V gene data show CDR1 as KGHSH and CDR2 as LQKENI. The V end was cut by 3 bases, the J end by 3 bases, with 9 bases between. This CDR3 has 13 amino acids.

This chain links TRBV6-5 with TRBJ1-5; possibly TRBD1 for D (5 bases). This CDR3 spans 14 amino acids. Germline CDR1 and CDR2: MNHEY and SVGAGI. V was clipped by 6 bases and J by 7 bases, with 16 bases between them. The CDR3 spells CASRDGGLRQPQHF. The CDR3 DNA reads as TGTGCCAGCAGGGACGGGGGATTAAGGCAGCCCCAGCATTTT.

This chain joins TRBV5-4 and TRBJ2-1, with D possibly matching TRBD2 (7 bases). V shed 3 bases and J shed 10 bases, with 20 bases lying between them. In germline, CDR1 is SGHNT, CDR2 YYREEE (reference sequence). This CDR3 has 15 amino acids. In nucleotides, the CDR3 is TGTGCCAGCAGCTGGGGCCAAGGGGGGGCAGGAGAGCAGTTCTTC. Its protein is CASSWGQGGAGEQFF.